Below, 6 T cell receptor beta chains from the same sample are listed, as sequenced in a study of T cells in Graves' hyperthyroidism and ophthalmopathy. Amplification of TCR beta CDR3 regions was performed using RNA transcripts as template. The HTBI primer set served for first-round RT-PCR of the TCR CDR3. TCRdb re-called the multiplex PCR reads through MiXCR, storing one row per CDR3 protein. Of about 570,000 distinct CDR3 sequences in the sample, 46% were seen once. Sequencing was carried out using peripheral blood or thyroid tissue (not recorded which). The source is an adult woman with Graves' disease, either hyperthyroidism or ophthalmopathy (not recorded which).

This clonotype was counted ten times or more. This rearrangement joins TRBV6-1 to TRBJ2-7; D uncertain. Per the germline V gene, CDR1 is MNHNS and CDR2 is SASEGT. The CDR3 sequence is 15 residues long. V shed 3 bases and J shed 3 bases, with 15 bases lying between them. The CDR3 DNA reads TGTGCCAGCAGTGACCCCGCCCGGGCAGGCTACGAGCAGTACTTC. This gives the protein CASSDPARAGYEQYF.

This clonotype was seen only a few times. The chain carries TRBV20-1 and TRBJ2-7; D perhaps matches TRBD2 (5 bases). The J call is in doubt because the DNA end fits TRBJ2-1 better. Germline V gene data show CDR1 as DFQATT and CDR2 as SNEGSKA (reference sequence). There are 12 residues in the CDR3. CDR3 bases: TGCAGTGCTAGAGGAAGGAGGAATGAGCAGTTCTTC. It specifies CSARGRRNEQFF.

There are many counts of this clonotype. The V call is TRBV10-2, the J call TRBJ2-2, with D maybe TRBD1 (6 bases). The CDR3 has 14 amino acids. Germline V gene sequence: CDR1 WSHSY, CDR2 SAAADI. V was pared by 8 bases and J by 1 base, with 11 bases between. This CDR3 is CASLPGQNTGELFF. The CDR3, as DNA: TGCGCCAGCTTACCGGGACAGAACACCGGGGAGCTGTTTTTT.

This clonotype came up many times. The gene calls are TRBV6-1 and TRBJ2-2, with 10 bases lining up with TRBD1. Germline V gene sequence: CDR1 MNHNS, CDR2 SASEGT. V shed 7 bases and J 6 bases; nucleotides not matched to a gene: 5. This CDR3 is 14 amino acids long. The CDR3, as DNA: TGTGCCAGCACTGGACAGGGGGTATCCGGGGAGCTGTTTTTT. Protein sequence: CASTGQGVSGELFF.

This clonotype was detected only a few times. This chain connects TRBV20-1 to TRBJ2-2; D not resolved. With 0 bases removed from V and 13 bases from J, the gap between germline ends came to 0 bases. The CDR3 is 8 amino acids. CDR1 DFQATT and CDR2 SNEGSKA come from the germline V gene (reference sequence). The chain's CDR3 is CSARELFF. DNA of the CDR3: TGCAGTGCTAGAGAGCTGTTTTTT.

The chain links TRBV30 to TRBJ1-5, with D possibly TRBD1 on 6 matching bases. The V gene lost 2 bases and the J gene lost 5 bases, with 10 bases spanning the gap. Germline V gene lookup returns CDR1 GTSNPN and CDR2 SVGIG (reference sequence). This CDR3 comprises 13 residues. For the CDR3, the DNA is TGTGCCTGGAGTCGGGGGCTGGATCAGCCCCAGCATTTT. It encodes CAWSRGLDQPQHF.